One and the same sample provided the 15 T cell receptor beta chains below, sequenced in a study of blood T cells in healthy people across ages. A second 7 to 11 cycle PCR used barcoded and J-beta primers. TCRdb fed the 5' RACE reads into MiXCR, producing one record per CDR3 protein. The repertoire holds 1.5 million to 2 million distinct CDR3 sequences, with roughly 27% as singletons. Material for sequencing was blood. The receptor set was obtained from a woman aged 30 to 39 in good health.

This clonotype has just a few counts. The rearrangement uses TRBV7-2 and TRBJ2-5; D may be TRBD1 (6 bases). The V end lost 4 bases, the J end lost 7 bases, and 16 bases lay between the germline ends. Germline V CDR1 and CDR2: SGHTA, FQGNSA. The CDR3 is 14 residues long. The CDR3 nucleotides are TGTGCCAGCAGCTCCGGGACAATGTTATTGACCCAGTACTTC. It specifies CASSSGTMLLTQYF.

This chain uses TRBV10-3 with TRBJ2-4; TRBD2 aligns across 7 bases. The ends lost 11 bases at V and 8 bases at J; junction bases unmatched: 9. The germline CDR1 and CDR2 sequences are ENHRY and SYGVKD. This CDR3 spans 12 amino acids. CDR3 nucleotide sequence: TGTGCCTCGGGGAGGGGAGGGGACATTCAGTACTTC. It codes for CASGRGGDIQYF.

Ten or more counts support this clonotype. This chain connects TRBV7-2 to TRBJ2-7, with a possible D match to TRBD2 (6 bases). The CDR3 length is 15 residues. V was clipped by 4 bases and J by 5 bases, with 18 bases between them. Looked up from germline, CDR1 is SGHTA and CDR2 is FQGNSA. As DNA, the CDR3 is TGTGCCAGCAGCTGGTCCTACGAGGAGGGCAACGAGCAGTACTTC. Its protein is CASSWSYEEGNEQYF.

This clonotype was seen more than once but under ten times. J is TRBJ2-3 and V is TRBV10-3; D tentatively fits TRBD1 or TRBD2 (5 bases each). CDR1 ENHRY and CDR2 SYGVKD come from the germline V gene. Deletions cut 10 bases from V and 3 bases from J, with 17 bases between. The CDR3 length is 14 residues. CDR3 in DNA: TGTGCCACCCGGGGCGGGTTCTTGACAGATACGCAGTATTTT. It yields the protein CATRGGFLTDTQYF.

The rearrangement joins TRBV5-1 to TRBJ2-1; D is perhaps TRBD2 (5 bases). Trimming left V 0 bases short and J 0 bases short, with 10 bases between. This CDR3 region has 16 residues. CDR1 SGHRS and CDR2 YFSETQ come from the germline V gene. CDR3 DNA sequence: TGCGCCAGCAGCTTGGGAGGGTTATACTCCTACAATGAGCAGTTCTTC. Protein sequence: CASSLGGLYSYNEQFF.

Of note for this clonotype: This may arise from a read error, as a much more abundant clone is one base away. The chain recombines TRBV2 with TRBJ1-2, with TRBD1 identical over 7 bases. CDR3 length: 14 residues. V was pared by 11 bases and J by 3 bases, with 12 bases of the junction left unmatched. CDR1 and CDR2 from the germline V gene are SNHLY and FYNNEI. DNA of the CDR3: TGTGCCGGCTCGGGGCAGGGGGACGACTATGGCTACACCTTC. It encodes CAGSGQGDDYGYTF. Filled out from reference TRBV2 and TRBJ1-2, the complete variable domain reads EPEVTQTPSHQVTQMGQEVILRCVPISNHLYFYWYRQILGQKVEFLVSFYNNEISEKSEIFDDQFSVERPDGSNFTLKIRSTKLEDSAMYFCAGSGQGDDYGYTFGSGTRLTVV.

This clonotype was counted ten times or more. The genes are TRBV29-1 and TRBJ2-5; possible D gene TRBD2, 6 bases. Between the trimmed V and J ends, which lost 2 bases and 5 bases, there was a span of 24 bases. CDR1 SQVTM and CDR2 ANQGSEA come from the germline V gene. The CDR3 consists of 17 residues. The CDR3 bases are TGCAGCGTTGAAAGGGGAGGTATCCGGGGCTGGATGGAGACCCAGTACTTC. This translates into CSVERGGIRGWMETQYF.

Turning to this clonotype: A much larger clone lies one base from this, so it may be a read error. The chain uses TRBV12-3 or TRBV12-4 and TRBJ2-4, with 8 positions matching TRBD2. The tail of the sequence fits TRBJ2-7 better, so the J call may be wrong. This CDR3 is built from 14 residues. The CDR3 region has the DNA TGTGCCAGCAGTTTAAGGGCGGGAGGATCCGAGCAGTACTTC. Its translation: CASSLRAGGSEQYF.

This clonotype was seen at least ten times. The chain recombines TRBV6-2 or TRBV6-3 with TRBJ2-7; no definite D call. CDR3 length equals 11 residues. With 6 bases removed from V and 8 bases from J, the gap between germline ends came to 11 bases. CDR1 MNHEY and CDR2 SVGEGT come from the germline V gene. Here the CDR3 reads CASSQIWQQYF. The CDR3 coding sequence is TGTGCCAGCAGCCAAATTTGGCAGCAGTACTTC.

In this sample, this clonotype turned up many times. The rearrangement links TRBV6-6 to TRBJ1-2; 12 nucleotides match TRBD1. The J segment lost 2 bases and the V segment lost 6 bases, leaving 1 base of the junction unmatched. CDR1 is MNHNY, CDR2 SVGAGI, per germline (reference sequence). CDR3 length: 14 amino acids. CDR3 protein: CASSGTGGNYGYTF. The CDR3 DNA sequence: TGTGCCAGCAGCGGGACAGGGGGCAACTATGGCTACACCTTC.

With respect to this clonotype: A much larger clone lies a single base off, so this may be a read error. The V call is TRBV7-2, the J call TRBJ2-3; 9 nucleotides match TRBD1. Germline V gene data show CDR1 as SGHTA and CDR2 as FQGNSA. J lost 2 bases, V lost 5 bases, and 2 bases had no gene match. CDR3 length equals 14 residues. The DNA of the CDR3 is TGTGCCAGCAGCGGGGACAGGGTCACAGATACGCAGTATTTT. Its translation is CASSGDRVTDTQYF. Variable domain in full (rest from reference TRBV7-2 and TRBJ2-3): GAGVSQSPSNKVTEKGKDVELRCDPISGHTALYWYRQSLGQGLEFLIYFQGNSAPDKSGLPSDRFSAERTGGSVSTLTIQRTQQEDSAVYLCASSGDRVTDTQYFGPGTRLTVL.

A word on this clonotype: A much larger clone sits a single nucleotide away, making a read error possible. The chain recombines TRBV10-1 with TRBJ2-7, with TRBD1 as a possible D gene (6 bases). The CDR3 is made up of 14 amino acids. Germline V gene sequence: CDR1 WNHNN, CDR2 SYGVQD (reference sequence). V was pared by 5 bases and J by 6 bases, with 17 bases between. CDR3 protein: CASSFNRAPCEQYF. In DNA form, the CDR3 reads TGCGCCAGCAGTTTTAACAGGGCCCCCTGCGAGCAGTACTTC.

The chain is built from TRBV12-3 or TRBV12-4 and TRBJ2-5; D may correspond to TRBD1 or TRBD2 (5 bases each). The ends were cut back, 5 bases at V and 2 bases at J, with 24 bases in the middle. The CDR3 loop spans 18 amino acids. For the CDR3, the DNA is TGTGCCAGCAGTAGAGCTCCGATAGGGGACGTGGGTCAAGAGACCCAGTACTTC. Its translation is CASSRAPIGDVGQETQYF.

V usage is TRBV20-1 and J usage is TRBJ2-1; TRBD1 aligns across 10 bases. V shed 5 bases and J 8 bases; nucleotides not matched to a gene: 3. The CDR3 sequence is 12 residues long. Germline V lookup: CDR1 DFQATT, CDR2 SNEGSKA (reference sequence). In nucleotides, the CDR3 is TGCAGTGCTGGGACAGGGGACGATGAGCAGTTCTTC. Its translation: CSAGTGDDEQFF.

The chain recombines TRBV6-5 with TRBJ1-1; tentative D call: TRBD1 (6 bases). Germline V gene lookup returns CDR1 MNHEY and CDR2 SVGAGI. The CDR3 sequence is 15 residues long. Trimming took off 1 base at V and 0 bases at J, with 9 bases between the two ends. DNA for the CDR3: TGTGCCAGCAGTTACTTTACAGGGATGAACACTGAAGCTTTCTTT. It translates to CASSYFTGMNTEAFF.